A selection of T cell receptor beta chains follows, all from one sample in a study of OX40 agonist ivuxolimab in advanced cancers. The method was immunoSEQ multiplex PCR; TCRdb's version includes in-frame clones alone and lacks a portion of them. The sample has around 130,000 clones, roughly 95% seen once; the top ten hold more than 0.15%. The starting material was CD4+ or CD8+ T cells sorted from blood, obtained in a trial of the OX40 agonist ivuxolimab. These receptors all stem from an adult with an advanced solid tumor such as melanoma, head and neck, liver or kidney cancer. The CDR3 runs from the conserved cysteine through the conserved F or W. The D gene is left open where the match is weak. A row's size may be missing; if present it is once, few, many or a size class.

>TRBV7-3|TRBJ2-3|NA|TRBD2
CASSPRERGVAGGDTQYF
TGTGCCAGCAGCCCCCGGGAGCGGGGGGTCGCAGGGGGAGATACGCAGTATTTT
>TRBV4-2|TRBJ2-5|NA|TRBD2
CASSQTSGVSQETQYF
TGTGCCAGCAGCCAGACTAGCGGGGTGAGCCAAGAGACCCAGTACTTC
>TRBV28|TRBJ2-5|NA|TRBD2
CASRPASGRETQYF
TGTGCCAGCAGGCCGGCTAGCGGGAGAGAGACCCAGTACTTC
>TRBV7-2|TRBJ2-1|NA|NA
CASSLASQGHEQFF
TGTGCCAGCAGCTTAGCGTCCCAGGGCCATGAGCAGTTCTTC
>TRBV28|TRBJ2-2|NA|NA
CASRAGVPGELFF
TGTGCCAGCAGGGCCGGGGTACCCGGGGAGCTGTTTTTT
>TRBV5-1|TRBJ2-4|NA|TRBD1
CASNPGGLQSENIQYF
TGCGCCAGCAATCCAGGGGGCTTACAATCTGAAAACATTCAGTACTTC
>TRBV15|TRBJ1-1|NA|NA
CATSRGDFLGAFF
TGTGCCACCAGCAGGGGGGACTTCCTCGGAGCTTTCTTT
>TRBV4-2|TRBJ2-4|NA|NA
CASSQAGRTGGTKNIQYF
TGTGCCAGCAGCCAAGCGGGCAGGACTGGGGGAACCAAAAACATTCAGTACTTC
>TRBV20-1|TRBJ2-7|NA|NA
CSASARAEQYF
TGCAGTGCTAGTGCACGGGCCGAGCAGTACTTC
>TRBV19|TRBJ1-6|NA|NA
CASSISTGARLASPLHF
TGTGCCAGTAGTATAAGTACAGGAGCTCGTTTAGCCTCACCCCTCCACTTT
>TRBV19|TRBJ1-4|NA|TRBD1
CASRGQDPSEEKLFF
TGTGCCAGTAGGGGACAGGACCCTTCGGAGGAAAAACTGTTTTTT
>TRBV29-1|TRBJ2-3|NA|NA
CSALGGLAGTDTQYF
TGCAGCGCCCTAGGAGGGCTAGCTGGCACAGATACGCAGTATTTT
>TRBV7-2|TRBJ1-2|NA|NA
CASSSNTGYGYTF
TGTGCCAGCAGCTCCAATACGGGGTATGGCTACACCTTC
>TRBV7-9|TRBJ2-7|NA|TRBD1
CASIPGTGGGEQYF
TGTGCCAGCATCCCCGGGACAGGGGGCGGCGAGCAGTACTTC
>TRBV6-5|TRBJ2-3|NA|NA
CACTRGLTDTQYF
TGTGCCTGCACCAGGGGCTTGACAGATACGCAGTATTTT
>TRBV6-1|TRBJ1-1|NA|NA
CASSADALNTEAFF
TGTGCCAGCAGTGCAGACGCCTTGAACACTGAAGCTTTCTTT
>TRBV6-5|TRBJ2-7|NA|NA
CASQLSGASEQYF
TGTGCCAGCCAATTGTCGGGGGCTAGCGAGCAGTACTTC
>TRBV11-2|TRBJ1-1|NA|TRBD1
CASSSGGWTGGMNTEAFF
TGTGCCAGCAGCTCCGGAGGATGGACAGGGGGGATGAACACTGAAGCTTTCTTT
>TRBV10-2|TRBJ2-4|few|NA
CASSRGGGGSLNIQYF
TGCGCCAGCAGTAGAGGGGGCGGGGGGAGTCTAAACATTCAGTACTTC
>TRBV5-4|TRBJ2-7|NA|TRBD1
CASSLAGTGIGDEQYF
TGTGCCAGCAGCTTGGCCGGGACAGGGATCGGGGACGAGCAGTACTTC
>TRBV5-5|TRBJ2-3|NA|TRBD1
CASSWGDRDTDTQYF
TGTGCCAGCAGCTGGGGGGACAGGGACACAGATACGCAGTATTTT
>TRBV2|TRBJ1-6|few|TRBD1
CASSQGGSEFPLHF
TGTGCCAGCAGTCAGGGGGGATCTGAATTCCCCCTCCACTTT
>TRBV7-9|TRBJ1-2|NA|NA
CASGPRTVGGYTF
TGTGCCAGCGGGCCCAGGACCGTTGGCGGCTACACCTTC
>TRBV7-3|TRBJ2-5|NA|NA
CASSYRLVTQYF
TGTGCCAGCAGCTACCGACTAGTCACCCAGTACTTC
>TRBV7-9|TRBJ2-3|NA|TRBD1
CASSLSGGRDTQYF
TGTGCCAGCAGCTTATCAGGGGGCAGGGATACGCAGTATTTT
>TRBV5-1|TRBJ1-1|NA|NA
CASSRGPSTEAFF
TGCGCCAGCAGCCGAGGACCAAGCACTGAAGCTTTCTTT
>TRBV6-1|TRBJ2-7|NA|TRBD2
CASSSGGSVYEQYF
TGTGCCAGCAGTTCGGGAGGGAGCGTCTACGAGCAGTACTTC
>TRBV19|TRBJ1-5|NA|NA
CASSIGAVLHSNQPQHF
TGTGCCAGTAGTATTGGGGCAGTCCTACATAGCAATCAGCCCCAGCATTTT
>TRBV6-5|TRBJ2-7|once|NA
CASSYEGGGGRYEQYF
TGTGCCAGCAGTTACGAGGGCGGTGGGGGAAGGTACGAGCAGTACTTC
>TRBV10-3|TRBJ2-2|NA|TRBD2
CATPGLAGGQTGELFF
TGTGCCACCCCTGGACTAGCGGGGGGGCAAACCGGGGAGCTGTTTTTT
>TRBV29-1|TRBJ2-5|NA|TRBD1
CSARDSNQETQYF
TGCAGCGCCCGGGACAGCAATCAAGAGACCCAGTACTTC
>TRBV6-5|TRBJ1-3|NA|NA
CASSYGHTFSGNTIYF
TGTGCCAGCAGTTACGGGCACACCTTCTCTGGAAACACCATATATTTT
>TRBV6-5|TRBJ2-1|NA|NA
CASRETGSTYNEQFF
TGTGCCAGCAGGGAAACAGGGAGTACCTACAATGAGCAGTTCTTC
>TRBV7-9|TRBJ2-1|NA|NA
CASTWGGYYNEQFF
TGTGCCAGCACATGGGGGGGCTACTACAATGAGCAGTTCTTC
>TRBV28|TRBJ1-5|NA|NA
CASSSRLLEAQHF
TGTGCCAGCAGTTCCCGGTTGCTGGAGGCCCAGCATTTT
>TRBV28|TRBJ1-3|once|TRBD1
CASSLNTGVGNTIYF
TGTGCCAGCAGTTTAAACACAGGGGTCGGAAACACCATATATTTT
>TRBV29-1|TRBJ2-7|NA|TRBD2
CSAWTLSGRGGEQYF
TGCAGCGCTTGGACCCTTAGCGGGAGAGGTGGCGAGCAGTACTTC
>TRBV6-6|TRBJ2-7|NA|NA
CASSSSVVYEQYF
TGTGCCAGCAGTTCTAGCGTCGTCTACGAGCAGTACTTC
>TRBV30|TRBJ1-4|NA|NA
CAWRPKTADNEKLFF
TGTGCCTGGAGACCTAAGACAGCCGATAATGAAAAACTGTTTTTT
>TRBV11-2|TRBJ2-4|NA|NA
CASSSHRVTKNIQYF
TGTGCCAGCAGCTCCCACAGGGTAACCAAAAACATTCAGTACTTC
>TRBV6-1|TRBJ1-2|NA|NA
CASGQTVGVYGYTF
TGTGCCAGCGGGCAGACGGTGGGGGTCTATGGCTACACCTTC
>TRBV4-3|TRBJ2-7|NA|NA
CASSLRDWGPAEQYF
TGCGCCAGCAGTTTACGCGATTGGGGCCCCGCCGAGCAGTACTTC
>TRBV7-2|TRBJ2-3|NA|NA
CASKVGGSTDTQYF
TGTGCCAGCAAAGTTGGAGGAAGCACAGATACGCAGTATTTT
>TRBV6-6|TRBJ1-3|NA|NA
CASSSPGTSGNTIYF
TGTGCCAGCAGTTCCCCAGGGACCTCTGGAAACACCATATATTTT
>TRBV7-2|TRBJ2-3|NA|NA
CASSLEPSTADTQYF
TGTGCCAGCAGCTTAGAGCCTAGTACCGCCGATACGCAGTATTTT
>TRBV5-1|TRBJ1-2|NA|NA
CASSLGQGRGYGYTF
TGCGCCAGCAGCTTAGGCCAGGGTCGAGGCTATGGCTACACCTTC
>TRBV5-1|TRBJ2-3|NA|NA
CASSLDQGRDTQYF
TGCGCCAGCAGCTTGGATCAGGGCAGGGATACGCAGTATTTT
>TRBV2|TRBJ2-5|NA|NA
CARGTPGGTQYF
TGTGCCAGGGGGACACCCGGAGGGACCCAGTACTTC
>TRBV5-4|TRBJ2-1|NA|TRBD2
CASSPSGSPYNEQFF
TGTGCCAGCAGCCCCAGCGGGAGTCCCTACAATGAGCAGTTCTTC
>TRBV7-9|TRBJ2-1|NA|NA
CASSLWPDLMWRGWNEQFF
TGTGCCAGCAGCTTATGGCCCGACCTAATGTGGAGGGGGTGGAATGAGCAGTTCTTC
>TRBV23-1|TRBJ1-3|NA|NA
CASSPEYVCSSGNTIYF
TGCGCCAGCAGCCCGGAGTACGTTTGCAGCTCTGGAAACACCATATATTTT
>TRBV21-1|TRBJ2-4|NA|NA
CASSNTIQYF
TGTGCCAGCAGCAATACGATTCAGTACTTC
>TRBV6-5|TRBJ1-2|NA|NA
CASSYRGTGYTF
TGTGCCAGCAGTTACAGGGGGACGGGCTACACCTTC